This T cell receptor (beta chain) derives from a study of blood T cells in healthy people across ages. Using a J-beta primer mix together with a sample-barcoded 5' primer, a second PCR was run for roughly 6 to 12 cycles. Per-sample output comprised a minimum of 3 million paired-end reads containing CDR3. TCRdb itself ran the 5' RACE reads through MiXCR, one entry per CDR3 protein. This table has hundreds of thousands of distinct CDR3 sequences, roughly 32% appearing once. CDR1 and CDR2 (germline): DFQATT, SNEGSKA (reference sequence). Trimming took off 2 bases at V and 1 base at J, with 9 bases between the two ends. CDR3 length equals 14 residues. This clonotype showed up many times. The antigen is unknown. Study-wide results and caveats: Expanded clonotype shifts may have been confounded, as the donors had an unknown CMV status.

Each donor's blood draw was roughly 10 milliliters of peripheral blood. Samples each had at least 5 micrograms of total RNA extracted. The source is a woman of 80 years or more in good health. V is TRBV20-1 and J is TRBJ2-1; D not certain. Material for sequencing was blood. CDR3 residues: CSARQASSYNEQFF. In DNA, the CDR3 is TGCAGTGCTAGACAGGCAAGTTCCTACAATGAGCAGTTCTTC.